Below, 27 T cell receptor beta chains from the same sample are listed, as sequenced in a study of vaccination and CD4 T cells after COVID-19. The treatment is: roughly ten-day PBMC culture with coronavirus spike peptide pools or control peptides (ViraFEST assay). Scientists ran DNA taken from cultured CD4+ T cells through the Oncomine TCR Beta short-read assay for sequencing. TCRdb reprocessed the PCR reads via MiXCR and lists one record per CDR3 protein. The repertoire holds fewer than 9,000 distinct CDR3 sequences, with around 50% as singletons. These receptors are not linked to any known antigen. Sequenced input: CD4+ T cells from blood, cultured in vitro. The receptor source for this set is a human donor who had recovered from COVID-19.

There are a few counts of this clonotype. This rearrangement joins TRBV5-1 to TRBJ2-7; D gene unclear. The V and J ends lost 0 bases and 3 bases respectively, with 7 bases between them. Germline loops: CDR1 SGHRS, CDR2 YFSETQ. This CDR3 comprises 13 residues. The CDR3 sequence is CASSLAQHYEQYF. CDR3 nucleotides: TGCGCCAGCAGCTTGGCTCAGCACTACGAGCAGTACTTC.

The genes are TRBV2 and TRBJ2-3, with 12 nucleotides matching TRBD2. The germline V gene encodes CDR1 SNHLY and CDR2 FYNNEI. CDR3 length: 17 amino acids. The V segment lost 4 bases and the J segment 4 bases; nucleotides outside the gene matches: 9. Here the CDR3 DNA reads TGTGCCAGCAGTGCTCTAGCGGGAGGGCCAAGCGCAGATACGCAGTATTTT. Its translation is CASSALAGGPSADTQYF.

By share, this clonotype counts as large (0.1 to 1%). The chain links TRBV12-3 or TRBV12-4 to TRBJ1-6, with TRBD1 matching over 8 bases. The trim removed 5 bases at V and 0 bases at J, leaving 9 bases unmatched. CDR3 size: 18 residues. The CDR3, as DNA: TGTGCCAGCAGTCGGACAGGGATTAAGAGCTCCTATAATTCACCCCTCCACTTT. Translation gives CASSRTGIKSSYNSPLHF.

V gene TRBV11-3 combines with J gene TRBJ2-3; D remains ambiguous. Germline CDR1 reads SGHNT; CDR2 reads YENEEA. The CDR3 is 13 residues long. V lost 6 bases and J lost 1, with 8 bases in between. CDR3 loop: CASRVAGTDTQYF. DNA of the CDR3: TGTGCCAGCAGGGTGGCAGGCACAGATACGCAGTATTTT.

This clonotype was seen a handful of times. The rearrangement uses TRBV20-1 and TRBJ1-6; 8 positions match TRBD1. Germline CDR1 DFQATT, CDR2 SNEGSKA (reference sequence). Trimming took 0 bases from V and 9 from J; bases not matched to a gene: 10. CDR3 length: 16 amino acids. CDR3 bases: TGCAGTGCTAGAGATGGGAGCGGACAGGGAGGTTCACCCCTCCACTTT. Protein: CSARDGSGQGGSPLHF.

The rearrangement uses TRBV24-1 and TRBJ2-1, with unresolved D. The length of the CDR3 is 13 residues. In germline, CDR1 is KGHDR, CDR2 SFDVKD. With 3 bases removed from V and 5 bases from J, the gap between germline ends came to 7 bases. This chain's CDR3 is CATSDPGDNEQFF. DNA of the CDR3: TGTGCCACCAGTGATCCCGGAGACAATGAGCAGTTCTTC.

The V gene is TRBV11-1, the J gene TRBJ1-2, with D possibly matching TRBD1 (6 bases). The V gene lost 8 bases and the J gene lost 4 bases, with 14 bases spanning the gap. In germline, CDR1 is SGHAT, CDR2 FQDESV (reference sequence). CDR3 size: 13 residues. DNA for the CDR3: TGTGCCAGCGGCTCTCGGGACACCTATGGCTACACCTTC. Its translation is CASGSRDTYGYTF. The entire variable domain, with the rest obtained from reference TRBV11-1 and TRBJ1-2, is as follows: EAEVAQSPRYKITEKSQAVAFWCDPISGHATLYWYRQILGQGPELLVQFQDESVVDDSQLPKDRFSAERLKGVDSTLKIQPAELGDSAMYLCASGSRDTYGYTFGSGTRLTVV.

The V call is TRBV9, the J call TRBJ1-2; maybe TRBD1 (5 bases). CDR1 is SGDLS and CDR2 is YYNGEE in the germline V gene. CDR3 length: 15 residues. V lost 4 bases to trimming and J lost 4 bases, with 17 bases between them. The DNA of the CDR3 is TGTGCCAGCAGCCCAGGGCCCAGCAAAGGCTATGGCTACACCTTC. Encoded protein: CASSPGPSKGYGYTF.

About this clonotype itself: The junction and the germline gene differ at one end; a read error may be behind it. The V and J genes are TRBV6-1 and TRBJ1-1; D ambiguous. The CDR3 covers 13 residues. The germline gives CDR1 MNHNS, CDR2 SASEGT. In nucleotides, the CDR3 is TGTGCCGGCAGTGAATCGGTCGACACTGAAGCTTTCTTT. Translated: CAGSESVDTEAFF.

The table lists this clonotype with a few counts. V usage is TRBV15 and J usage is TRBJ1-6; D perhaps matches TRBD1 (5 bases). This CDR3 region has 13 residues. Germline assignment: CDR1 LNHNV and CDR2 YYDKDF (reference sequence). Trimming took 6 bases from V and 7 from J, leaving 10 bases between them. CDR3: CATRRDENSPLHF. Here the CDR3 DNA reads TGTGCCACCAGAAGGGACGAGAATTCACCCCTCCACTTT. Complete variable domain (other parts from reference TRBV15 and TRBJ1-6): DAMVIQNPRYQVTQFGKPVTLSCSQTLNHNVMYWYQQKSSQAPKLLFHYYDKDFNNEADTPDNFQSRRPNTSFCFLDIRSPGLGDTAMYLCATRRDENSPLHFGNGTRLTVT.

This chain connects TRBV7-2 to TRBJ2-5; D might be TRBD1 (5 bases). Germline lookup yields CDR1 SGHTA and CDR2 FQGNSA. The CDR3 runs 16 residues. Trimming removed 1 base from V and 2 bases from J, with 14 bases in between. The CDR3: CASSLDRSQLQETQYF. The CDR3 bases are TGTGCCAGCAGCTTAGACAGGAGCCAATTACAAGAGACCCAGTACTTC.

This chain joins TRBV19 and TRBJ2-7; tentatively, D is TRBD2 (5 bases). CDR1 is LNHDA, CDR2 SQIVND, per germline (reference sequence). The CDR3 totals 15 residues. Trimming cost V 1 base and J 2 bases, with 12 bases left between them. The CDR3 DNA reads TGTGCCAGTAGTATAGCGCGGGCCGGGACCTACGAGCAGTACTTC. It yields the protein CASSIARAGTYEQYF. The variable domain in full, completed from reference TRBV19 and TRBJ2-7, reads DGGITQSPKYLFRKEGQNVTLSCEQNLNHDAMYWYRQDPGQGLRLIYYSQIVNDFQKGDIAEGYSVSREKKESFPLTVTSAQKNPTAFYLCASSIARAGTYEQYFGPGTRLTVT.

The chain links TRBV5-1 to TRBJ2-5; possibly TRBD2 for D (6 bases). The CDR3 has 15 amino acids. CDR1 SGHRS and CDR2 YFSETQ come from the germline V gene. Deletions cut 1 base from V and 5 bases from J, with 15 bases between. The CDR3 reads CASSLRGGGVETQYF. Written as DNA, the CDR3 is TGCGCCAGCAGCTTGAGGGGTGGCGGGGTTGAGACCCAGTACTTC.

This sequence joins TRBV7-2 and TRBJ2-1; D gene uncertain. CDR1 is SGHTA, CDR2 FQGNSA, per germline. Trimming took off 3 bases at V and 5 bases at J, with 11 bases between the two ends. This CDR3 has 14 amino acids. The CDR3 is CASSFLDPNNEQFF. For the CDR3, the DNA is TGTGCCAGCAGCTTCCTGGACCCGAACAATGAGCAGTTCTTC. The full variable domain, completed using reference TRBV7-2 and TRBJ2-1, is GAGVSQSPSNKVTEKGKDVELRCDPISGHTALYWYRQSLGQGLEFLIYFQGNSAPDKSGLPSDRFSAERTGGSVSTLTIQRTQQEDSAVYLCASSFLDPNNEQFFGPGTRLTVL.

This chain joins TRBV28 and TRBJ2-2, with D perhaps matching TRBD1 (5 bases). The CDR3 length is 13 residues. Germline V lookup: CDR1 MDHEN, CDR2 SYDVKM. The V end lost 4 bases, the J end lost 5 bases, and 8 bases lay between the germline ends. CDR3 nucleotide sequence: TGTGCCAGCAGTTCTCAGGGTACCGGGGAGCTGTTTTTT. This gives the protein CASSSQGTGELFF.

This sequence joins TRBV7-2 and TRBJ1-1, with unresolved D. The ends were cut back, 5 bases at V and 2 bases at J, with 12 bases in the middle. CDR1 is SGHTA, CDR2 FQGNSA, per germline. The CDR3 totals 14 residues. The CDR3 nucleotides read TGTGCCAGCAGCCTCCACCGCCCCAACACTGAAGCTTTCTTT. It translates to CASSLHRPNTEAFF.

This clonotype was seen only once. The chain carries TRBV19 and TRBJ1-1; perhaps TRBD1 as D (5 bases). V was cut by 7 bases and J by 4 bases, with 13 bases left in between. The CDR3 extends over 13 amino acids. Germline CDR1 LNHDA, CDR2 SQIVND (reference sequence). For the CDR3, the DNA is TGTGCCAGTATTCTAGGGGTCGGCACTGAAGCTTTCTTT. As protein: CASILGVGTEAFF.

This clonotype came up a few times. This sequence joins TRBV19 and TRBJ1-1, with D unresolved. The CDR3 consists of 15 residues. CDR1 is LNHDA, CDR2 SQIVND, per germline (reference sequence). The ends were cut back, 4 bases at V and 1 base at J, with 13 bases in the middle. The CDR3 reads CASSNSNWGNTEAFF. CDR3 DNA: TGTGCCAGTAGTAACTCCAACTGGGGGAACACTGAAGCTTTCTTT.

This clonotype is large by share. The chain employs TRBV2 and TRBJ1-6; D ambiguous. Germline lookup yields CDR1 SNHLY and CDR2 FYNNEI. This CDR3 is 15 amino acids long. Trimming cost V 4 bases and J 10 bases, with 17 bases left between them. This CDR3 is CASSGPQVGLSPLHF. The CDR3 DNA is TGTGCCAGCAGTGGCCCTCAAGTGGGATTATCACCCCTCCACTTT.

This clonotype is categorized as large. The rearrangement uses TRBV20-1 and TRBJ1-6, with D hard to call. CDR1 and CDR2 from the germline V gene are DFQATT and SNEGSKA (reference sequence). There are 17 residues in the CDR3. Trimming removed 0 bases at V and 0 bases at J, with 12 bases between. CDR3 region: CSARDRTESSYNSPLHF. CDR3 DNA sequence: TGCAGTGCTAGAGATCGGACGGAGAGCTCCTATAATTCACCCCTCCACTTT.

This chain uses TRBV30 with TRBJ2-2; 8 bases fit TRBD1. Losses at the gene ends were 8 bases for V and 1 base for J; bases not matched to a gene: 3. Germline lookup yields CDR1 GTSNPN and CDR2 SVGIG (reference sequence). The CDR3 runs to 13 residues. The CDR3 here is CARTGKNTGELFF. CDR3 nucleotides: TGTGCCCGGACAGGGAAGAACACCGGGGAGCTGTTTTTT.

This clonotype was counted between two and nine times. The chain uses TRBV7-2 and TRBJ1-3; D unclear. V was pared by 2 bases and J by 0 bases, with 8 bases between. CDR3 size: 15 residues. Per germline, CDR1 SGHTA and CDR2 FQGNSA. Here the CDR3 DNA reads TGTGCCAGCAGCTTAATGAAGGGCTCTGGAAACACCATATATTTT. Amino acid sequence: CASSLMKGSGNTIYF.

The rearrangement links TRBV15 to TRBJ2-2; D uncertain. This CDR3 has 16 amino acids. Germline CDR1 reads LNHNV; CDR2 reads YYDKDF (reference sequence). V was pared by 2 bases and J by 2 bases, with 12 bases between. CDR3 in amino acids: CATSRTLPTNTGELFF. The DNA for the CDR3 is TGTGCCACCAGCAGAACCCTACCTACTAACACCGGGGAGCTGTTTTTT.

The chain combines TRBV19 with TRBJ2-3; the D is unclear. Germline V CDR1 and CDR2: LNHDA, SQIVND (reference sequence). The length of the CDR3 is 15 residues. Trimming stripped 3 bases from V and 0 bases from J, with 10 bases between. CDR3 sequence: CASSMVAASTDTQYF. The DNA of the CDR3 is TGTGCCAGTAGTATGGTTGCAGCCAGCACAGATACGCAGTATTTT.

The V and J genes are TRBV20-1 and TRBJ2-7; TRBD1 aligns across 10 bases. The V and J ends lost 1 base and 2 bases, in that order; junction bases with no gene match: 11. Per the germline V gene, CDR1 is DFQATT and CDR2 is SNEGSKA (reference sequence). The CDR3 sequence is 17 residues long. CDR3 amino acids: CSARGRLTGTGAYEQYF. In nucleotides, the CDR3 is TGCAGTGCTAGAGGTCGGTTAACCGGGACAGGGGCCTACGAGCAGTACTTC.

This clonotype is classed as medium-sized. This sequence joins TRBV18 and TRBJ2-1, with TRBD1 as a possible D gene (6 bases). This CDR3 is 15 amino acids long. Germline CDR1 KGHSH, CDR2 LQKENI. V lost 1 base and J lost 5, with 12 bases in between. CDR3 amino acids: CASSPQQGSHNEQFF. For the CDR3, the DNA is TGTGCCAGCTCACCACAGCAGGGGAGCCACAATGAGCAGTTCTTC.

The chain recombines TRBV6-5 with TRBJ1-2, with a tentative D call TRBD1 (6 bases). Trimming stripped 4 bases from V and 4 bases from J, with 19 bases between. Germline V gene sequence: CDR1 MNHEY, CDR2 SVGAGI. The CDR3 contains 16 residues. In DNA, the CDR3 is TGTGCCAGCAGTTCAAGTGGTGGGGGGCGCGTCTATGGCTACACCTTC. Protein product: CASSSSGGGRVYGYTF.